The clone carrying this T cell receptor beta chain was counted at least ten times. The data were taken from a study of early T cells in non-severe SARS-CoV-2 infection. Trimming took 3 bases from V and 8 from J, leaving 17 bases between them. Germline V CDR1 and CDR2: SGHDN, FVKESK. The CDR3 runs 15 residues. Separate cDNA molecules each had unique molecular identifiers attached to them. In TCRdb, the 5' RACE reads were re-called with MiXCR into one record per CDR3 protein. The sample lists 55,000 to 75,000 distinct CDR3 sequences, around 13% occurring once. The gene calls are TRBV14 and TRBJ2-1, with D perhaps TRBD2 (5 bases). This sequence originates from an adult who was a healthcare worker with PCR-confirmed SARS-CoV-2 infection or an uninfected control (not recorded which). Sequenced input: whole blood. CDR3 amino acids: CASSQRARQVDEQFF. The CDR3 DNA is TGTGCCAGCAGCCAGAGGGCAAGGCAGGTCGATGAGCAGTTCTTC.